This T cell receptor beta chain originates from a study of cytomegalovirus exposure and HLA in healthy donors. V was pared by 0 bases and J by 4 bases, with 7 bases of the junction left unmatched. The CDR3 is made up of 16 amino acids. CDR1 is SGHRS and CDR2 is YFSETQ in the germline V gene. 13 Jbeta primers and 60 Vbeta primers were used for the PCR. Produced via immunoSEQ multiplex PCR; TCRdb's table is partial and in-frame only. The sample includes around 190,000 clones, about 80% of them seen just once. This rearrangement joins TRBV5-1 to TRBJ1-2; 9 bases match TRBD1. This clonotype was obtained from a woman in her 30s in good health and CMV-seronegative. Material: PBMCs. This CDR3 reads CASSLEPGTGIYGYTF. Here the CDR3 DNA reads TGCGCCAGCAGCTTGGAACCAGGGACAGGGATCTATGGCTACACCTTC.